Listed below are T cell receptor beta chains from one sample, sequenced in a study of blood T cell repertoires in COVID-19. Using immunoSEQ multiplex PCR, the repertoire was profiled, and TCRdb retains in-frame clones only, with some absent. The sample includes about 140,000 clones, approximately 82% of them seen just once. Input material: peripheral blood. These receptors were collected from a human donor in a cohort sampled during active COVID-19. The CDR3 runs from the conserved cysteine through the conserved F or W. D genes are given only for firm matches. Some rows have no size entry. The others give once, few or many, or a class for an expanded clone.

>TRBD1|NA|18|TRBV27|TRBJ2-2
TGTGCCAGCACCCCTGGGACAGGGGGTGGTTCGGGCACCGGGGAGCTGTTTTTT
CASTPGTGGGSGTGELFF
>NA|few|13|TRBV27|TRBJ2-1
TGTGCCAGCAGTCCAACCCGGGGAGACAAGCAGTTCTTC
CASSPTRGDKQFF
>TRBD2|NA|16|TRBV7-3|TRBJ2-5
TGTGCCAGCAGCTTAACCGGGAGGGCCGTGAGAGAGACCCAGTACTTC
CASSLTGRAVRETQYF
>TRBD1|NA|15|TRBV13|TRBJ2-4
TGTGCCAGCAGCTTTGGGACAGGGGGCCGAAACATTCAGTACTTC
CASSFGTGGRNIQYF
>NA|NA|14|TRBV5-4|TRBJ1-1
TGTGCCAGCGCCCCGGGGGGACTGAACACTGAAGCTTTCTTT
CASAPGGLNTEAFF
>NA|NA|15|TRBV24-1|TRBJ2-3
TGTGCCACCAGTGATGTTGTCGGGGGAACAGATACGCAGTATTTT
CATSDVVGGTDTQYF
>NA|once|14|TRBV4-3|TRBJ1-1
TGCGCCAGCAGCCAAGATCGTACAGGGACTGAAGCTTTCTTT
CASSQDRTGTEAFF
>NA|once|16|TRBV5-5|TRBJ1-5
TGTGCCAGCAGCCCGCAGGCCCTCGTGAGCAATCAGCCCCAGCATTTT
CASSPQALVSNQPQHF
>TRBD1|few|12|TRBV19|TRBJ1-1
TGTGCCAAACCGGGACAGTACACTGAAGCTTTCTTT
CAKPGQYTEAFF
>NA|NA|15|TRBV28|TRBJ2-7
TGTGCCAGCAGGAGTGCGGGTAGAATCGGACACGAGCAGTACTTC
CASRSAGRIGHEQYF
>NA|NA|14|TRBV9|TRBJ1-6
TGTGCCAGCACCAGAGACGGAGCCGCTTCACCCCTCCACTTT
CASTRDGAASPLHF
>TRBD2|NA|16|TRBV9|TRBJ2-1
TGTGCCAGCAGCACTCGGACTAGCGGGTTTTACAATGAGCAGTTCTTC
CASSTRTSGFYNEQFF
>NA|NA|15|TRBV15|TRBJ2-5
TGTGCCACCAGCAGAGATAGGGGAAGACAAGAGACCCAGTACTTC
CATSRDRGRQETQYF
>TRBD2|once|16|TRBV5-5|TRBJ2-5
TGTGCCAGCAGCTTTCGGGGAGGGCCGGCTGGGGAGACCCAGTACTTC
CASSFRGGPAGETQYF
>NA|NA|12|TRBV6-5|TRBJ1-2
TGTGCCAGCGCAAGAGGGATTGAGGGCTACACCTTC
CASARGIEGYTF
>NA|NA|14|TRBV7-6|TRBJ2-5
TGTGCCAGCAGCTTAGTGGCAAATCAAGAGACCCAGTACTTC
CASSLVANQETQYF
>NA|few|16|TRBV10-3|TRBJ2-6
TGTGCCATCAGTGAGTCACCTACCTCTGGGGCCAACGTCCTGACTTTC
CAISESPTSGANVLTF
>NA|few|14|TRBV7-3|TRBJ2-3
TGTGCCAGCAGCTTAACGTTCAGGACAGATACGCAGTATTTT
CASSLTFRTDTQYF
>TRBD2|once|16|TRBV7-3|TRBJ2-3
TGTGCCAGCAGCCACGCCCGCCAGCGGGGGACAGATACGCAGTATTTT
CASSHARQRGTDTQYF
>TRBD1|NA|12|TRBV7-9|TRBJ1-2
TGTGCCAGCAGCCCGACAGGGCAAGGCTACACCTTC
CASSPTGQGYTF
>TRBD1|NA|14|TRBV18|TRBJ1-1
TGTGCCAGCTCACTGACTGAACAGGGGACTGAAGCTTTCTTT
CASSLTEQGTEAFF
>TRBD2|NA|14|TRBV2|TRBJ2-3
TGTGCCAGCAGTCAGGGACTAGCATCAGATACGCAGTATTTT
CASSQGLASDTQYF
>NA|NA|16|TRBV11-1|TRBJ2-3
TGTGCCAGCAGCTGGGATAGCGGCCCGGGCACAGATACGCAGTATTTT
CASSWDSGPGTDTQYF
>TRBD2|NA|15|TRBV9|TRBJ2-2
TGTGCCAGCAGCGTAGGCCTAGCGGACACCGGGGAGCTGTTTTTT
CASSVGLADTGELFF
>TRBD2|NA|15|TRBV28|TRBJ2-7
TGTGCCAGCAGCTCACAACTAGCGGGATTGGAGGAGCAGTACTTC
CASSSQLAGLEEQYF
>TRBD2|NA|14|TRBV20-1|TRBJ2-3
TGCAGTGCTAGTCTAGCGGGGAACACAGATACGCAGTATTTT
CSASLAGNTDTQYF
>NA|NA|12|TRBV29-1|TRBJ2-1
TGCAGCGTTGACAGGACTCGGCGTGAGCAGTTCTTC
CSVDRTRREQFF
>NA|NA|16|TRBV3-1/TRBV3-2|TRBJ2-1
TGTGCCAGCAGCCAAGATTTAGGCCTAGCCTATAATGAGCAGTTCTTC
CASSQDLGLAYNEQFF
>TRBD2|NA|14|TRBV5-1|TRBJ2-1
TGCGCCAGCAGCTTCGGGCGGGAGGGAAATGAGCAGTTCTTC
CASSFGREGNEQFF
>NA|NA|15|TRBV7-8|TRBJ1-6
TGTGCCAGCAGCTTAAGTAGTTCCTATAATTCACCCCTCCACTTT
CASSLSSSYNSPLHF
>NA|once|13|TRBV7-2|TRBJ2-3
TGTGCCAGCACCTTTCACAGGGAAGATACGCAGTATTTT
CASTFHREDTQYF
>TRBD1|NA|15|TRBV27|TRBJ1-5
TGTGCCAGCAGCGTGGGACAGGGTAGTGGGCAGCCCCAGCATTTT
CASSVGQGSGQPQHF
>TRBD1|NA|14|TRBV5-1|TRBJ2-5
TGCGCCAGCACCGGGGACAGACCCCAAGAGACCCAGTACTTC
CASTGDRPQETQYF
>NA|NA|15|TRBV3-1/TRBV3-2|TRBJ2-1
TGTGCCAGCAGCCAAGACGTTAGCGGATACAATGAGCAGTTCTTC
CASSQDVSGYNEQFF
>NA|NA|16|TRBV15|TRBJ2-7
TGTGCCACCAGCAAAGGGGCCCAGGGCACAACCTACGAGCAGTACTTC
CATSKGAQGTTYEQYF
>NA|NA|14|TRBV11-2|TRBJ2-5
TGTGCCAGCAGCTTCGGACCAGGGGGGGAGACCCAGTACTTC
CASSFGPGGETQYF
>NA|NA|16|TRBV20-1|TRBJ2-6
TGCAGTGCTAGTGGCGGGCAGGTCTCTGGGGCCAACGTCCTGACTTTC
CSASGGQVSGANVLTF
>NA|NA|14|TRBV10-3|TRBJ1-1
TGTGCCATCAGCGGGAGGACCGGGGACACTGAAGCTTTCTTT
CAISGRTGDTEAFF
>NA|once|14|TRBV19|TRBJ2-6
TGTGCCAGTTCCACAGGGTCTGGGGCCAACGTCCTGACTTTC
CASSTGSGANVLTF
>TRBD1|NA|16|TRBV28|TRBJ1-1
TGTGCCAGCAGTTTACCCGGGACAGGGAAGGTCTCTGAAGCTTTCTTT
CASSLPGTGKVSEAFF
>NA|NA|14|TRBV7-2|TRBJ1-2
TGTGCCAGCAGCTTAGGTCAGGCCCCCTATGGCTACACCTTC
CASSLGQAPYGYTF
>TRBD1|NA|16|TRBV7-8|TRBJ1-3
TGTGCCAGCAGCTCGGGACAGGACCGCTCTGGAAACACCATATATTTT
CASSSGQDRSGNTIYF
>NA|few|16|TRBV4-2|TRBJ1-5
TGTGCCAGCAGCCAAGAACTGTCGAGGGGCAATCAGCCCCAGCATTTT
CASSQELSRGNQPQHF
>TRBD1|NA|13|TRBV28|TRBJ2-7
TGTGCCAGCGGAGGACAGGGATCCTACGAGCAGTACTTC
CASGGQGSYEQYF
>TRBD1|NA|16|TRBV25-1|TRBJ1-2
TGTGCCAGCAGTGAATATAACACAGGGGGTAGCTATGGCTACACCTTC
CASSEYNTGGSYGYTF
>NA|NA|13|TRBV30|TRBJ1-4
TGTGCCTGGAAAGGGGACTCAAATGAAAAACTGTTTTTT
CAWKGDSNEKLFF
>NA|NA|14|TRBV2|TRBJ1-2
TGTGCCAGCAGTGAATCAGGGTTTAACTATGGCTACACCTTC
CASSESGFNYGYTF
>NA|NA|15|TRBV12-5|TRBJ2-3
TGTGCTAGTGGTTTGGCGATCGGTTTCACAGATACGCAGTATTTT
CASGLAIGFTDTQYF
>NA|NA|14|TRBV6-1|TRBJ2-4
TGTGCCAGCAGTGAAGCTGGGGGGGCAAACATTCAGTACTTC
CASSEAGGANIQYF
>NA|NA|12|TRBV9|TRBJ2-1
TGTGCCAGCAGCGTACCCGGGGTTGAGCAGTTCTTC
CASSVPGVEQFF
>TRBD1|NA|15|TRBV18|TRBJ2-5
TGTGCCAGCTCACCACCGGGACAGTACCAAGAGACCCAGTACTTC
CASSPPGQYQETQYF
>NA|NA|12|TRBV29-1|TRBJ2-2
TGCAGCGTACGTATGAGGACCGGGGAGCTGTTTTTT
CSVRMRTGELFF
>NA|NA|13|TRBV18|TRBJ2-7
TGTGCCAGCTCACGGGAGAGCTCCTACGAGCAGTACTTC
CASSRESSYEQYF